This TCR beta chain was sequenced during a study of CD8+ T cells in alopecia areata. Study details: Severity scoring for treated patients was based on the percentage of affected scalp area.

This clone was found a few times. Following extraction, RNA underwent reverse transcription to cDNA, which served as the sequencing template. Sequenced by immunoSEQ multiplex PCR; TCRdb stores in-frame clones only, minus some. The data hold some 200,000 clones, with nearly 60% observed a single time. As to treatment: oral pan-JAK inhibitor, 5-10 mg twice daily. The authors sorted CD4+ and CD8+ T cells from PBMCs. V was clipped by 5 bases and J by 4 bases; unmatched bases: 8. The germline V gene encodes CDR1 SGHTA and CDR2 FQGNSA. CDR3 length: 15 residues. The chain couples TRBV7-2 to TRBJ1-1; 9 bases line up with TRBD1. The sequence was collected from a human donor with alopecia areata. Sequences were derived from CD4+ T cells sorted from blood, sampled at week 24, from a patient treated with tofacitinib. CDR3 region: CASSPYPGQGTEAFF. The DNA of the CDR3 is TGTGCCAGCAGCCCCTATCCGGGACAGGGCACTGAAGCTTTCTTT.